This T cell receptor (beta chain) comes out of a study of blood T cell repertoires in COVID-19. Germline CDR1 is SEHNR and CDR2 is FQNEAQ (reference sequence). This CDR3 is built from 13 residues. V dropped 1 base and J dropped 4 bases, with 7 bases sitting between them. This clone was seen a handful of times. Per the authors' pipeline: Reference gene primers were amplified, and this amplification served to estimate nucleated cell counts. Some clones are missing from TCRdb's copy, which holds only in-frame ones; the method was immunoSEQ multiplex PCR. V, J and clone size are those of that table, while D and trimming were read from the DNA. The sample carries about 400,000 clones, 85% to 90% recorded once.

The genes are TRBV7-9 and TRBJ1-2; D not certain. This TCR was sampled from a woman aged 25-40 years who had recovered from COVID-19. Sample: PBMCs or T cells enriched from blood (not recorded which). CDR3 DNA: TGTGCCAGCAGCTTAGTTGGCGGCTATGGCTACACCTTC. Amino acid sequence: CASSLVGGYGYTF.